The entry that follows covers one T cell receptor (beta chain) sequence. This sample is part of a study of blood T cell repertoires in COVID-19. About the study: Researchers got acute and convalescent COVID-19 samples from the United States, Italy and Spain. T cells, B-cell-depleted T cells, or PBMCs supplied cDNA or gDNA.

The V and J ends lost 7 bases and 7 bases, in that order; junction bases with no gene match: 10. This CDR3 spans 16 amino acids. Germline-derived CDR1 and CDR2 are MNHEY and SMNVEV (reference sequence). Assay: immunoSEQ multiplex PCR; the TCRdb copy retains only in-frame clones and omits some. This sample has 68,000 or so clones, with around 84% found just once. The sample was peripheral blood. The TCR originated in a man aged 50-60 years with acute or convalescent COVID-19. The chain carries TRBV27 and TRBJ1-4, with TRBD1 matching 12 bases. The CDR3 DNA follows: TGTGCCAGCACCCTTATTCGGGACAGGGGGCCTGAAAAACTGTTTTTT. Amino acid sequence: CASTLIRDRGPEKLFF.